These 6 T cell receptor beta chains were all obtained from the same sample, sequenced in a study of blood T cell repertoires in COVID-19. TCRdb's copy holds only in-frame clones and misses some; the assay was immunoSEQ multiplex PCR. The sample records some 130,000 clones, roughly 69% being singletons. The sample consisted of peripheral blood. Receptors originate from a woman aged 65 to 85 with acute or convalescent COVID-19.

This chain joins TRBV4-1 and TRBJ2-1, with D perhaps matching TRBD1 (5 bases). V was clipped by 4 bases and J by 0 bases, with 10 bases between them. CDR1 MGHRA and CDR2 YSYEKL come from the germline V gene. This CDR3 region has 15 residues. The CDR3 loop is CASSPRQGSYNEQFF. The CDR3 DNA sequence: TGCGCCAGCAGCCCCCGGCAGGGCTCCTACAATGAGCAGTTCTTC.

The genes are TRBV5-1 and TRBJ2-1, with TRBD2 identical over 7 bases. CDR1 and CDR2 from the germline V gene are SGHRS and YFSETQ. The J segment lost 0 bases and the V segment lost 3 bases, leaving 9 bases of the junction unmatched. CDR3 length: 17 amino acids. CDR3 sequence reads: CASSWKRELSSYNEQFF. In DNA form, the CDR3 reads TGCGCCAGCAGCTGGAAGCGGGAATTGAGCTCCTACAATGAGCAGTTCTTC. The full variable domain, with the rest looked up from reference TRBV5-1 and TRBJ2-1, is KAGVTQTPRYLIKTRGQQVTLSCSPISGHRSVSWYQQTPGQGLQFLFEYFSETQRNKGNFPGRFSGRQFSNSRSEMNVSTLELGDSALYLCASSWKRELSSYNEQFFGPGTRLTVL.

In nucleotides, the CDR3 is TGTGCCAGCAGCCTGCTGGCAGGGGACCTCTCTGGAAACACCATATATTTT. Its protein is CASSLLAGDLSGNTIYF. This chain links TRBV11-2 with TRBJ1-3; D might be TRBD1 (6 bases). Trimming shortened V by 5 bases and J by 0 bases, and 17 bases separated the two germline ends. Germline assignment: CDR1 SGHAT and CDR2 FQNNGV. CDR3 length: 17 amino acids. The full variable domain, its missing parts supplied by reference TRBV11-2 and TRBJ1-3, is EAGVAQSPRYKIIEKRQSVAFWCNPISGHATLYWYQQILGQGPKLLIQFQNNGVVDDSQLPKDRFSAERLKGVDSTLKIQPAKLEDSAVYLCASSLLAGDLSGNTIYFGEGSWLTVV.

This clone was picked up a small number of times. The V call is TRBV28, the J call TRBJ1-4, with unresolved D. The CDR3 has 15 amino acids. In germline, CDR1 is MDHEN, CDR2 SYDVKM. V shed 2 bases and J shed 0 bases, with 7 bases lying between them. The CDR3 protein is CASSLMAATNEKLFF. The CDR3 bases are TGTGCCAGCAGTTTAATGGCAGCAACTAATGAAAAACTGTTTTTT.

The chain has TRBV2 and TRBJ2-1; 8 nucleotides agree with TRBD2. The CDR3 has 11 residues. Germline CDR1 reads SNHLY; CDR2 reads FYNNEI. J lost 15 bases, V lost 7 bases, and 8 bases had no gene match. Here the CDR3 reads CASTHGGAGFF. CDR3 nucleotides: TGTGCCAGCACACACGGGGGGGCCGGGTTCTTC.

This chain connects TRBV10-1 to TRBJ2-7; D is unclear. Germline loops: CDR1 WNHNN, CDR2 SYGVQD (reference sequence). The CDR3 extends over 14 amino acids. Trimming shortened V by 6 bases and J by 0 bases, and 12 bases separated the two germline ends. CDR3 nucleotide sequence: TGCGCCAGCAGCAAAGTTACGAGCTCCTACGAGCAGTACTTC. This sequence encodes CASSKVTSSYEQYF.